This TCR beta chain stems from a study of cytomegalovirus exposure and HLA in healthy donors (dated by TCRdb to 2015 to 2018). With respect to the entire study: An earlier analysis of some 620 of the donors reported 276 Gb of sequence data and roughly 120 million unique TCR beta sequences obtained from roughly 180 million T cells. An early release that covered some 640 HLA-typed donors contained 300 to 350 gigabases of sequencing data and about 84 million unique TCR sequences. Of the approximately 370 genotyped donors, 80% to 90% were placed in the genetic ancestry cluster associated with self-reported Caucasian donors. The study aimed to test whether cataloging public T cell receptors could reveal signatures of past pathogen exposure. Using immunosequencing, the study profiled T cell repertoires from 500 to 800 subjects and related those repertoires to cytomegalovirus serostatus. Besides the first cohort of hundreds of subjects, a separate validation cohort made up of 120 or so different subjects was used. High-throughput TCR immunosequencing, statistical association of individual TCRs with disease status, and machine learning were combined to predict cytomegalovirus infection status. A later analysis re-examined previously published TCR beta repertoires from more than 600 donors and added high-resolution HLA genotyping to investigate patterns of TCR occurrence. Rather than drawing on any new phenotypic data, the later analysis identified candidate immune exposures from TCR beta sequences and the way those sequences occurred across donors. An earlier analysis of 450 to 750 of the donors used high-throughput TCR beta sequencing to judge whether each TCR beta V gene segment behaved as functional or pseudogenic. Donor age, sex, ethnicity and CMV serostatus were compiled together with the repertoire data. In a later genetic analysis, genome-wide SNP genotypes for about three fifths of the 666 donors were used, and that subset was treated as a discovery cohort. Every discovery cohort repertoire had been produced on one sequencing platform. HLA typing included class I and class II loci at four-digit resolution. Typing coverage varied by locus: roughly 629-630 donors for A, B, C, DRB1 and DQB1; more than 500 for DQA1; over 600 for DPA1; around 450 for DPB1. Roughly five DR-DQ haplotypes were treated as single units for association and clustering because of strong linkage in the cohort. Across around 400 genotyped donors of the cohort, an average of about 220,000 unique TCR beta nucleotide sequences per donor were sequenced, and roughly 18% of those sequences were non-productive. Here is what the overall study found, with its caveats: Because counts were too low, 15 to 20 rarely observed V segments, including chromosome 9 orphons, were excluded from the earlier analysis of several hundred of the donors. Several of the top co-occurrence clusters appeared to be linked to parvovirus B19, influenza, CMV and Epstein-Barr virus, according to a later analysis. The only immune exposure information available for the cohort was CMV serostatus. Broadly in line with IMGT annotations, most TCR beta V segments showed up in productive rearrangements about 87% or about 30% of the time in an earlier analysis of 450 to 600 of the donors. According to a later analysis, most CMV-associated TCR beta chains appeared to be HLA-restricted, and the HLA associations seemed to be driven largely by CMV exposure. Assigning TCR associations to individual alleles was difficult when HLA alleles, especially DR and DQ, strongly co-occurred. The 87-base-pair reads could not distinguish some IMGT-functional V segments, including TRBV6-2 and TRBV6-3, so those segments were excluded. It was suggested by the authors that the approach could potentially be generalized to other disease states and immunological phenotypes. Sequencing depth was assumed to be roughly uniform across donors in the presence/absence analyses, though that assumption may not hold. The cohort was sequenced for TCR beta chains only, and without alpha or paired-chain data the features that could be detected were limited. Because HLA typing was unavailable for some donors at each locus, only the typed subset was used in association tests. A further reported finding was that TCR beta sequences accurately predicted the HLA-A and HLA-B alleles for most subjects in the first cohort. Across donors, most TCR sequences were observed very rarely, whereas some public TCRs were present in many individuals. According to a later analysis, TCR association rates differed among HLA loci, with DRB1 alleles showing the most associated TCRs and HLA-C alleles showing the fewest. Cytomegalovirus status was reported to be diagnosed by the classifier with high specificity and sensitivity in both the original and validation cohorts. A later analysis associated roughly 17,000 TCR beta sequences with specific HLA alleles at a false discovery rate of 0.05. In a later analysis, HLA-associated TCR beta chains showed more clonal expansion and lower generation probabilities than non-associated chains that were equally common. In vitro tests confirmed that three of the cytomegalovirus-associated TCR beta chains recognize cytomegalovirus antigens. Correlated functional status among segregating V segments might be attributable to linkage disequilibrium, but an unknown experimental factor could not be ruled out. According to a later genetic analysis, donors in an Asian-associated ancestry cluster had fewer N-insertions in productive TCRs than the roughly 700-donor mean. A later genetic analysis associated a missense DCLRE1C variant with V-gene and J-gene trimming of TCR beta chains, and an independent cohort replicated the association. A total of 164 TCR beta chains were listed by the study as associated with cytomegalovirus. A group of highly shared sequence variants was considered likely to be a technical artifact of the sequencing pipeline.

Library generation was performed with the immunoSEQ multiplex PCR assay. A mixture of 60 forward primers for TCR Vbeta segments and 13 reverse primers for TCR Jbeta segments was used in the multiplex PCR. A multiplex PCR assay on genomic DNA amplified the CDR3 region of rearranged TCR beta genes. Amplified TCR beta libraries were sequenced as 87-base-pair reads on the Illumina HiSeq System. The authors processed their data as follows. A later analysis tallied tens of millions of unique TCR beta chains across the approximately 670 repertoires, and around 12 million of those chains were shared by two or more donors. Raw reads were error-corrected and collapsed into unique sequences with a nearest-neighbor algorithm that merged closely related sequences to remove PCR and sequencing errors. Alignment of CDR3 sequences to IMGT reference sequences was used to assign V, D and J gene segments. For a sequence to be retained, at least a six-nucleotide match to both a V gene segment and a J gene segment was required. Rearrangements were classified as productive when the CDR3 lacked stop codons and remained in frame with V and J, and all other rearrangements were classified as non-productive. Following IMGT convention, CDR3 was defined as the stretch from the second conserved V-encoded cysteine up to the conserved J-encoded phenylalanine. The earlier analysis of about 570 of the donors excluded any sequence lacking an unambiguous match to a single V gene segment. An earlier analysis of some 610 of the donors called V segments functional above 56.7% productive rearrangements and segregating when the between-donor standard deviation exceeded 5%. A statistical classification framework was developed to diagnose cytomegalovirus status using the catalog of TCR beta chain sequences. A later analysis assigned V and J genes by comparing TCR nucleotide sequences with IMGT/GENE-DB human TR gene sequences. Using the TCRdist pipeline, a later analysis assigned CDR3 sequences along with most-parsimonious VDJ recombination scenarios. In a later analysis, each TCR beta chain was defined by its CDR3 amino acid sequence together with its V-gene family, and reads lacking a unique V-gene family were excluded. A later analysis removed nearly 600 highly shared, low-generation-probability nucleotide sequences to deal with suspected cross-contamination and a sequencing artifact. A later analysis calculated a clonal expansion index for each public chain from normalized within-repertoire ranks of inferred template counts. Generation probabilities in a later analysis came from a VDJ recombination model fitted to out-of-frame rearrangements, and those results were checked against IGoR. In a later analysis, hypergeometric tests were used to score TCR-TCR, TCR-HLA and TCR-CMV co-occurrence, with a repertoire-size bias correction applied to TCR pairs. False discovery rates were estimated in a later analysis by permuting HLA or CMV assignments 20 times. In a later analysis, co-occurring TCRs were grouped using DBSCAN, and TCRdist sequence similarity was added for clustering within HLA-allele-positive subsets. Repertoires with fewer than 30,000 or more than 120,000 public chains were left out of co-occurrence clustering, as were five repertoires with anomalous nucleotide sharing. TCRdb stores this immuneACCESS table with in-frame sequences only. Part of the clones is absent; in the studies checked, under half of the shortfall reflects unresolved V genes, and no reason is known for the rest. V and J calls plus clone size are reproduced from that table; the DNA served to infer D and trimming. The sample has 80,000 or so clones on record, roughly a tenth of them singletons. Approximately 25% of the sample rests with the top ten.

Its CDR3 holds 15 amino acids, cysteine through phenylalanine. The sequence is cut down to CDR3 DNA, 45 bases in frame from base 1. According to the germline V gene, CDR1 reads MGHRA and CDR2 reads YSYEKL. The trim is 0 bases for V and 5 bases for J, with a gap of 13 bases between the germline ends. The cohort comprised around 690 healthy bone marrow donors. At the time of sampling, all cohort members were nominally healthy, though unrecorded immune exposures were likely present. The donor tested CMV seropositive and was one of the 289 seropositive cohort members. A peripheral blood sample was provided by each donor, and peripheral blood mononuclear cells were used for TCR beta sequencing. Genomic DNA extraction from the blood cell samples was performed with the Qiagen DNeasy Blood Extraction Kit. This clone has more than one count but fewer than ten. Its target antigen remains unknown. Per-base quality was not reported, and no clone a single base away is much larger than it.

Recombination joined TRBV4-1 with TRBJ2-5; the D gene is not confidently resolved. What was sequenced was PBMCs. This TCR derives from a man in his 60s in good health and CMV-seropositive. In nucleotide form, the sequence is TGCGCCAGCAGCCAAGATCCTGGAGCATTGGAGACCCAGTACTTC. Its translation is CASSQDPGALETQYF.